One and the same sample provided the 8 T cell receptor beta chains below, sequenced in a study of radiotherapy plus CTLA-4 blockade in lung cancer. TCRdb's table, derived via immunoSEQ multiplex PCR, lists solely in-frame clones and lacks some. This repertoire shows approximately 25,000 clones, approximately 70% found once; its top ten account for more than 3.5%. The specimen comprised peripheral blood, sampled from a patient treated with radiotherapy plus ipilimumab. These receptors all stem from a human donor with non-small cell lung cancer who had stable disease on radiotherapy plus ipilimumab.

The DNA of the CDR3 is TGTGCCAGTAGTATAGATCGACCCAGTGAGCAGTTCTTC. Encoded protein: CASSIDRPSEQFF. V usage is TRBV19 and J usage is TRBJ2-1; D is uncertain. V shed 0 bases and J shed 9 bases, with 9 bases lying between them. Germline CDR1 and CDR2: LNHDA and SQIVND (reference sequence). The CDR3 contains 13 residues.

The chain joins TRBV18 to TRBJ1-2; perhaps TRBD1 as D (5 bases). The CDR3 is 14 amino acids. CDR1 and CDR2 from the germline V gene are KGHSH and LQKENI. Between the trimmed V and J ends, which lost 4 bases and 4 bases, there was a span of 13 bases. DNA for the CDR3: TGTGCCAGCTCACAGGCCAGGGCAGCCTATGGCTACACCTTC. Translating it yields CASSQARAAYGYTF.

The chain combines TRBV6-6 with TRBJ2-5; D uncertain. The J call could be wrong; TRBJ2-7 is a better fit for the DNA end. Germline V gives CDR1 MNHNY, CDR2 SVGAGI (reference sequence). The CDR3 has 14 residues. The CDR3 is CASSSAASSYEQYF. In DNA, the CDR3 is TGTGCCAGCAGTTCCGCTGCAAGCTCCTACGAGCAGTACTTC.

The chain combines TRBV5-6 with TRBJ1-3; TRBD1 matches at 7 bases. V lost 3 bases and J lost 5; bases outside the gene matches: 8. CDR3 length equals 15 residues. Germline-derived CDR1 and CDR2 are SGHDT and YYEEEE. CDR3 sequence: CASSSTGRGRNTIYF. DNA for the CDR3: TGTGCCAGCAGCTCCACTGGCAGGGGGAGAAACACCATATATTTT. Together with reference TRBV5-6 and TRBJ1-3, the CDR3 gives the full variable domain: DAGVTQSPTHLIKTRGQQVTLRCSPKSGHDTVSWYQQALGQGPQFIFQYYEEEERQRGNFPDRFSGHQFPNYSSELNVNALLLGDSALYLCASSSTGRGRNTIYFGEGSWLTVV.

The chain recombines TRBV28 with TRBJ2-1; 9 nucleotides align to TRBD2. The junction had 8 bases not matched to a gene; V was cut back by 1 base and J by 16 bases. CDR1 is MDHEN, CDR2 SYDVKM, per germline. The CDR3 is made up of 13 amino acids. CDR3 amino acids: CASSLSAGTSYFF. The CDR3 DNA is TGTGCCAGCAGTTTATCGGCCGGGACTAGCTATTTCTTC.

This clone is a singleton in its sample. CDR3 DNA sequence: TGTGCCAGCTCACCACAGGAGAAAACACTGAAAGCTTTCTTT. It yields the protein CASSPQEKTLKAFF. The chain employs TRBV18 and TRBJ1-1; D is ambiguous. Trimming cost V 1 base and J 9 bases, with 15 bases left between them. Germline-derived CDR1 and CDR2 are KGHSH and LQKENI. The CDR3 contains 14 residues.

The V gene is TRBV7-6, the J gene TRBJ2-1; D uncertain. V dropped 5 bases and J dropped 0 bases, with 20 bases sitting between them. CDR1 is SGHVS and CDR2 is FNYEAQ in the germline V gene. The CDR3 has 18 amino acids. The CDR3 protein is CASSHNPLNADSYNEQFF. The CDR3 DNA follows: TGTGCCAGCAGCCACAACCCCCTTAACGCAGACTCCTACAATGAGCAGTTCTTC.

Only a few counts were recorded for this clone. The rearrangement uses TRBV5-4 and TRBJ1-3; D is unresolved. This CDR3 contains 11 residues. V was clipped by 4 bases and J by 9 bases, with 8 bases between them. The germline V gene encodes CDR1 SGHNT and CDR2 YYREEE (reference sequence). The CDR3 coding sequence is TGTGCCAGCAGCCTGGAGGGCACCATATATTTT. It encodes CASSLEGTIYF.